The entry below describes one T cell receptor (beta chain). These data originate in a study of blood T cell repertoires in COVID-19. Study-wide background: Acute and convalescent COVID-19 samples came from the United States, Italy and Spain.

Clones were sequenced by immunoSEQ multiplex PCR, and TCRdb holds only the in-frame ones, with some missing. The data contain 350,000 to 450,000 clones, approximately 90% of them singletons. Germline CDR1 and CDR2: SNHLY and FYNNEI. The CDR3 extends over 14 amino acids. V lost 4 bases to trimming and J lost 7 bases; unmatched junction nucleotides: 7. The J gene is TRBJ2-7, the V gene TRBV2, with 10 nucleotides matching TRBD2. The clonotype originates from a woman between 35 and 50 years old who had been exposed to COVID-19. What was sequenced was PBMCs or T cells enriched from blood (not recorded which). The CDR3 loop reads CASSGLAGIGEQYF. In DNA form, the CDR3 reads TGTGCCAGCAGTGGACTAGCGGGTATAGGAGAGCAGTACTTC.